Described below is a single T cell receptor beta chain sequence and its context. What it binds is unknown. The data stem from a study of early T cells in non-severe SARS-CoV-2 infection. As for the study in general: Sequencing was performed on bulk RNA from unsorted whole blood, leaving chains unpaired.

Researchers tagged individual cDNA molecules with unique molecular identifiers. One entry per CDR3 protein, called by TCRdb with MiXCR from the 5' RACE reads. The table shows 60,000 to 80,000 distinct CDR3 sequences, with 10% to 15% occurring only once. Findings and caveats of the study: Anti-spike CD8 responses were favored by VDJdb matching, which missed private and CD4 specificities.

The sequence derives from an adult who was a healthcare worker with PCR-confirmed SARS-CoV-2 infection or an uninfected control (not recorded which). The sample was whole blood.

The DNA of the CDR3 is TGCGCCAGCAGCTTGGCCTTAGCGGGAACAAATGAGCAGTTCTTC. This gives the protein CASSLALAGTNEQFF. The genes are TRBV5-1 and TRBJ2-1, with 8 bases matching TRBD2. The CDR3 has 15 residues. Germline assignment: CDR1 SGHRS and CDR2 YFSETQ. Trimming at V came to 0 bases and at J to 7 bases, leaving 6 bases not matched to a gene.